Reported below is one TCR beta chain. Antigen specificity is unknown. The sample belongs to a study of OX40 agonist ivuxolimab in advanced cancers. At the level of the study: Administration of intravenous ivuxolimab to patients occurred every 2 weeks at 0.01 to 10 mg/kg. People who had prior anti-PD-1, anti-PD-L1 or anti-CTLA-4 therapy could take part, and 35% to 50% had some. Points from the study as a whole: Expanded clones belonging to CD8+ T cells outnumbered, on average, those of CD4+. Dosing at 0.1 to 3.0 mg/kg was accompanied by clonal expansion of CD4+ and CD8+ blood T cells by week 6.

Germline CDR1 reads ENHRY; CDR2 reads SYGVKD. V lost 6 bases, J lost 2 bases, and 10 bases lay in between. CDR3 length: 13 residues. Clones were read by immunoSEQ multiplex PCR, and TCRdb kept only the in-frame ones, dropping some. The top ten clones hold roughly 0.15% of a sample with some 97,000 clones, around 87% of them seen once. The V gene is TRBV10-3, the J gene TRBJ2-5; a weak D match, TRBD1 (6 bases). The source was CD4+ or CD8+ T cells sorted from blood, collected in a trial of the OX40 agonist ivuxolimab. The TCR originated in an adult with an advanced solid tumor such as melanoma, head and neck, liver or kidney cancer. The CDR3 loop is CAIRGAAQETQYF. CDR3 nucleotides: TGTGCCATCAGGGGGGCCGCACAAGAGACCCAGTACTTC.